The rows below give T cell receptor beta chains drawn from one sample of a study of blood T cell repertoires in COVID-19. Clones were read by immunoSEQ multiplex PCR, and TCRdb kept only the in-frame ones, dropping some. The sample has around 340,000 clones, 75% to 90% seen once. Sample: peripheral blood. The receptors derive from an older woman with COVID-19, enrolled during active disease. CDR3s include the opening cysteine and the closing phenylalanine or tryptophan. Each record gives: J gene, clone size, V gene, D gene, CDR3 DNA, CDR3 protein. A D gene is named only where the DNA matches it firmly. Clone size appears in some rows only: once, few, many, or a class for an expanded clone.

>TRBJ1-6|NA|TRBV7-2|NA
TGTGCCAGCAGCTCTAACCCCCTCTCCCGGGACACTAATTCACCCCTCCACTTT
CASSSNPLSRDTNSPLHF
>TRBJ2-1|NA|TRBV18|TRBD2
TGTGCCAGCTCACCACAGCGGGGGGGCTACAATGAGCAGTTCTTC
CASSPQRGGYNEQFF
>TRBJ2-5|NA|TRBV3-1/TRBV3-2|NA
TGTGCCAGCAGCCAAGATCTGATCAGACAAGAGACCCAGTACTTC
CASSQDLIRQETQYF
>TRBJ1-6|NA|TRBV11-3|NA
TGTGCCAGCAGCTTCTCAGAGCGGGAGACCCTCCACTTT
CASSFSERETLHF
>TRBJ1-5|NA|TRBV30|NA
TGTGCCTGGAGTCCAGGGGAAGATTATAGCAATCAGCCCCAGCATTTT
CAWSPGEDYSNQPQHF
>TRBJ2-2|once|TRBV7-3|TRBD1
TGTGCCACCCTTCCCGGGACAGGCACCGGGGAGCTGTTTTTT
CATLPGTGTGELFF
>TRBJ1-2|once|TRBV19|NA
TGTGCCAGTAGTATTGTGCAGTCTGCTGGCTACACCTTC
CASSIVQSAGYTF
>TRBJ1-5|NA|TRBV27|TRBD1
TGTGCCAGCAGTCCTAGAGGGGGCATCAATCAGCCCCAGCATTTT
CASSPRGGINQPQHF
>TRBJ1-2|NA|TRBV28|NA
TGTGCCAGCAGTTTTGCCGGCGGTAACTATGGCTACACCTTC
CASSFAGGNYGYTF
>TRBJ1-1|many|TRBV18|NA
TGTGCCAGCTCACCACCGTCCCAACAGGGAAAAGCTGAAGCTTTCTTT
CASSPPSQQGKAEAFF
>TRBJ2-7|once|TRBV12-3/TRBV12-4|TRBD1
TGTGCCAGCAGTTGGGACAGGGTCGGGGAGCAGTACTTC
CASSWDRVGEQYF
>TRBJ1-4|NA|TRBV21-1|NA
TGTGCCAGCAGCAAAGGGTTAAGGAGGGTCAGTAATGAAAAACTGTTTTTT
CASSKGLRRVSNEKLFF
>TRBJ2-3|once|TRBV30|NA
TGTGCCTGGAGTGTAGGAGGGTTGATGGCGCAGTATTTT
CAWSVGGLMAQYF
>TRBJ1-1|NA|TRBV10-3|TRBD1
TGTGCCATCAGAGCGCCCGACAGGGGACAGAACACTGAAGCTTTCTTT
CAIRAPDRGQNTEAFF
>TRBJ2-5|NA|TRBV11-2|NA
TGTGCCAGCAGCCAACAAGAGACCCAGTACTTC
CASSQQETQYF
>TRBJ2-7|once|TRBV30|NA
TGTGCCTGGAGAGGACAGAACTACGAGCAGTACTTC
CAWRGQNYEQYF
>TRBJ1-2|NA|TRBV30|TRBD1
TGTGCCTGGAGTGCGGGACAGCTTAACTATGGCTACACCTTC
CAWSAGQLNYGYTF
>TRBJ1-2|NA|TRBV5-1|NA
TGCGCCAGCAGCCCCGGGGATGGTGGCGGGGGCCGGGGGAACTATGGCTACACCTTC
CASSPGDGGGGRGNYGYTF
>TRBJ2-3|once|TRBV28|NA
TGTGCCAGCAGTTTGGGCCGACAGATCACAGATACGCAGTATTTT
CASSLGRQITDTQYF
>TRBJ2-5|NA|TRBV4-1|TRBD2
TGCGCCAGCAGCCTCAAAGAAGAGGGACTAGCGGGGGAGACCCAGTACTTC
CASSLKEEGLAGETQYF
>TRBJ1-4|NA|TRBV30|NA
TGTGCCTGGAGTGCCGCAGAGGCAACTAATGAAAAACTGTTTTTT
CAWSAAEATNEKLFF
>TRBJ1-2|once|TRBV5-4|TRBD1
TGTGCCAGCAGCTTGCGCAAACAGGGGAACTATGGCTACACCTTC
CASSLRKQGNYGYTF
>TRBJ2-3|NA|TRBV7-3|NA
TGTGCCAGCAGCTTATCCGGGACTTGGGGCACAGATACGCAGTATTTT
CASSLSGTWGTDTQYF
>TRBJ2-7|NA|TRBV3-1/TRBV3-2|TRBD2
TGTGCCAGCAGCCGGAGCGGGGGGGCGGGTTACGAGCAGTACTTC
CASSRSGGAGYEQYF
>TRBJ1-2|NA|TRBV11-3|NA
TGTGCCAGCAGCTTATGGGGAGCTAACTATGGCTACACCTTC
CASSLWGANYGYTF
>TRBJ2-2|NA|TRBV3-1/TRBV3-2|NA
TGTGCCAGCAGCCCAGACTGGGGGCCCGGGGAGCTGTTTTTT
CASSPDWGPGELFF
>TRBJ1-3|NA|TRBV7-9|NA
TGTGCCAGCAGCCCGAACAAACCTGGAGGTAACATATATTTT
CASSPNKPGGNIYF
>TRBJ1-1|NA|TRBV7-8|NA
TGTGCCAGCAGCATCCAGGGCCGCACTGAAGCTTTCTTT
CASSIQGRTEAFF
>TRBJ2-5|NA|TRBV5-8|TRBD2
TGTGCCAGCAGCTTGTTCGTAGCGGGGGGGCTGAAGACCCAGTACTTC
CASSLFVAGGLKTQYF
>TRBJ1-2|NA|TRBV19|TRBD1
TGTGCCAGCTGGGACAGGGGGTATCCGGGCTACACCTTC
CASWDRGYPGYTF
>TRBJ1-6|NA|TRBV19|NA
TGTGCTGGGGGGAGCTCCTATAATTCACCCCTCCACTTT
CAGGSSYNSPLHF
>TRBJ2-2|NA|TRBV7-9|NA
TGTGCCAGCAGCGGTCTGAGGGGGTACCGGAACACCGGGGAGCTGTTTTTT
CASSGLRGYRNTGELFF
>TRBJ2-2|NA|TRBV24-1|NA
TGTGCCACTCAGGACTCTATAGTCGGGGAGCTGTTTTTT
CATQDSIVGELFF
>TRBJ2-7|NA|TRBV10-2|NA
TGCGCCAGCAGTGATAGGGAGTACGAGCAGTACTTC
CASSDREYEQYF
>TRBJ1-1|few|TRBV7-9|NA
TGTGCCAGCAGCTCGCCCCGGAGACGGAGCATGAACACTGAAGCTTTCTTT
CASSSPRRRSMNTEAFF
>TRBJ1-3|NA|TRBV15|TRBD1
TGTGCCACCAGCAGCGACAGGGATCCTGGAAACACCATATATTTT
CATSSDRDPGNTIYF
>TRBJ2-5|NA|TRBV11-2|TRBD2
TGTGCCAGCAGCACACAGCGGGGTAAAGAGACCCAGTACTTC
CASSTQRGKETQYF
>TRBJ2-5|NA|TRBV7-3|TRBD1
TGTGCCAGCAGCTACAGGGGTCGGGAGACCCAGTACTTC
CASSYRGRETQYF
>TRBJ2-3|NA|TRBV13|NA
TGTGCCAGCAGCTTAGGGGGGGCGAGGGCAGATACGCAGTATTTT
CASSLGGARADTQYF
>TRBJ2-7|NA|TRBV19|TRBD1
TGTGCCAGTAGCCGGCGGGACAGGGCCTACGAGCAGTACTTC
CASSRRDRAYEQYF